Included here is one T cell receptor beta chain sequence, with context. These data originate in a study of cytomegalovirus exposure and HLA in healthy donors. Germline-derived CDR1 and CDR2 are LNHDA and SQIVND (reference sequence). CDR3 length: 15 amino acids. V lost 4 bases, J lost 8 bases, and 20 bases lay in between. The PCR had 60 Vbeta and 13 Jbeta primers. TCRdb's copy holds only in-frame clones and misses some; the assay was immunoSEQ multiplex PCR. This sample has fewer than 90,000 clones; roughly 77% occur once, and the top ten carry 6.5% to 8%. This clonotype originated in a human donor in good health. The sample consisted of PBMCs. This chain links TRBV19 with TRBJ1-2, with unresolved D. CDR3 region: CASSTHRQLFEGYTF. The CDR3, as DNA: TGTGCCAGTAGTACCCACCGACAACTCTTTGAGGGCTACACCTTC.